The rows below give T cell receptor beta chains drawn from one sample of a study of T cells expressing NK-cell markers. TCRdb reprocessed the 5' RACE reads and keeps a single row for each CDR3 protein, giving no DNA. In total, the table holds approximately 460,000 distinct CDR3 sequences. The sequenced sample was blood T cells: a sorted CD56 or NKG2C T cell subset, CD4+ or CD8+ T cells, or bulk PBMC T cells (not recorded which). The receptors come from a woman between 18 and 70 years old in good health. Both conserved end residues are part of each CDR3.

V: TRBV7-2
J: TRBJ2-2
CDR3: CASSSLTTGELFF

V: TRBV30
J: TRBJ2-2
CDR3: CAWSRPPNTGELFF

V: TRBV27
J: TRBJ2-1
CDR3: CASSRDSQDEQFF

V: TRBV7-8
J: TRBJ2-7
CDR3: CASSIKSTSGRGEQYF

V: TRBV18
J: TRBJ2-1
CDR3: CASSRGTEAYNEQFF

V: TRBV24-1
J: TRBJ2-2
CDR3: CATGQGAPGELFF

V: TRBV10-2
J: TRBJ2-3
CDR3: CASGLMGTGNTDTQYF

V: TRBV11-2
J: TRBJ1-4
CDR3: CASSSIHGTPATNEKLFF

V: TRBV6-5
J: TRBJ2-5
CDR3: CASSYSTLQETQYF

V: TRBV19
J: TRBJ2-1
CDR3: CASSYLRNNEQFF

V: TRBV27
J: TRBJ2-7
CDR3: CASSLSGQPAGWYEQYF

V: TRBV20-1
J: TRBJ2-6
CDR3: CSARDATSGANVLTF

V: TRBV15
J: TRBJ2-7
CDR3: CATSRQGLDEQYF

V: TRBV5-6
J: TRBJ2-4
CDR3: CASGDLAKNIQYF

V: TRBV7-9
J: TRBJ2-2
CDR3: CASSPQGVNTGELFF

V: TRBV19
J: TRBJ2-3
CDR3: CASSSHSTGLVTDTQYF

V: TRBV20-1
J: TRBJ2-6
CDR3: CSASRQSGANVLTF

V: TRBV5-6
J: TRBJ1-5
CDR3: CASSLGRVGINNQPQHF

V: TRBV21-1
J: TRBJ2-7
CDR3: CASSKEKGVPYEQYF

V: TRBV7-8
J: TRBJ2-1
CDR3: CASSPPNYNEQFF

V: TRBV20-1
J: TRBJ1-1
CDR3: CSAQGDGTRAFF

V: TRBV29-1
J: TRBJ2-3
CDR3: CSVEVAGGARRTDTQYF

V: TRBV6-1
J: TRBJ2-1
CDR3: CASSEMWFNEQFF

V: TRBV6-1
J: TRBJ1-2
CDR3: CASSSTVPLYGYTF

V: TRBV5-1
J: TRBJ2-2
CDR3: CASSDQLAGVTGELFF

V: TRBV3-1
J: TRBJ2-1
CDR3: CASSRRGEPYNEQFF

V: TRBV9
J: TRBJ2-3
CDR3: CASSVGVAGGPDTQYF

V: TRBV7-2
J: TRBJ2-2
CDR3: CASSLREYAGELFF

V: TRBV29-1
J: TRBJ1-1
CDR3: CSVPPAPEAFF

V: TRBV12-3/TRBV12-4
J: TRBJ2-2
CDR3: CASSLAGPGSGELFF

V: TRBV12-3/TRBV12-4
J: TRBJ1-2
CDR3: CASSATPQTSYGYTF

V: TRBV4-1
J: TRBJ1-6
CDR3: CASSQVGQGANSPLHF

V: TRBV7-6
J: TRBJ1-2
CDR3: CASGRLGLGYTF

V: TRBV3-1
J: TRBJ2-2
CDR3: CASRTTGELFF

V: TRBV6-9
J: TRBJ2-1
CDR3: CPGREGRTREQFF

V: TRBV5-1
J: TRBJ2-3
CDR3: CASSRSSGGLVDTQYF

V: TRBV20-1
J: TRBJ2-4
CDR3: CSARLAEGRAKNIQYF

V: TRBV4-2
J: TRBJ2-2
CDR3: CASSQGFPPASGSANTGELFF

V: TRBV10-3
J: TRBJ1-4
CDR3: CAISEIGTNEKLFF

V: TRBV20-1
J: TRBJ1-1
CDR3: CSARDQGRIYTEAFF

V: TRBV5-1
J: TRBJ2-1
CDR3: CASSPPGAGGGEQFF

V: TRBV11-2
J: TRBJ2-1
CDR3: CASSFLGNEQFF

V: TRBV12-3/TRBV12-4
J: TRBJ1-2
CDR3: CASTSWGPMPYGYTF